This T cell receptor beta chain was identified during a study of blood T cells in healthy people across ages. Every sample yielded at least 6 million isolated PBMCs. Per sample, extraction of total RNA gave at least 5.5 micrograms in every case. A second PCR of 7 to 11 cycles used a sample-barcoded 5' primer and a J-beta primer mix. A single record per CDR3 protein comes from TCRdb applying MiXCR to the 5' RACE reads. The data hold approximately 1.5 million distinct CDR3 sequences, with approximately 42% observed a single time. This clonotype was seen more than once but under ten times. J was trimmed by 4 bases and V by 5 bases; bases with no gene match: 5. The CDR3 consists of 15 residues. The V gene's germline CDR1 is MDHEN and CDR2 SYDVKM.

Material: blood. The sequence was obtained from a woman aged 18-29 years in good health. The gene calls are TRBV28 and TRBJ2-3; 11 nucleotides align to TRBD1. The CDR3 protein is CASSMDRGLADTQYF. In nucleotides, the CDR3 is TGTGCCAGCAGTATGGACAGGGGGCTGGCAGATACGCAGTATTTT.